This T cell receptor (beta chain) was documented in a study of T-cell reconstitution after alpha-beta-depleted transplantation in children. Findings and caveats of the study: Newly made T cells mostly supplied T-cell counts and diversity one year after transplant.

A few counts support this clonotype. Antigen: not known. Unique molecular identifiers were built into the TCRbeta library. MiXCR was run by TCRdb on the PCR reads, yielding one entry per CDR3 protein. The sample yields 500,000 to 600,000 distinct CDR3 sequences, more than 20% seen once. The ends were cut back, 4 bases at V and 0 bases at J, with 7 bases in the middle. The CDR3 sequence is 12 residues long. Germline V CDR1 and CDR2: SQVTM, ANQGSEA. J is TRBJ2-7 and V is TRBV29-1; no definite D call. The sample here was PBMCs, taken before TCRalphabeta/CD19-depleted stem cell transplant. The sequence was obtained from a boy under two years old with Wiskott-Aldrich syndrome, due to receive a stem cell transplant. The DNA for the CDR3 is TGCAGCGTTGGGCCAGGCTCCTACGAGCAGTACTTC. It is translated as CSVGPGSYEQYF.